One sample yielded the 2 T cell receptor beta chains listed below, sequenced in a study of blood T cell repertoires in COVID-19. Data came from immunoSEQ multiplex PCR; TCRdb stores just in-frame clones and leaves some out. The profile shows about 440,000 clones, about 91% of them singletons. The sample comprised peripheral blood. These TCRs come from a woman aged 50 to 65 with COVID-19, enrolled during active disease.

The chain recombines TRBV21-1 with TRBJ1-1; the table's D call of TRBD1 was not tested on the DNA. TRBV21-1 is tagged as a pseudogene. CDR3 length: 13 amino acids. The CDR3: CASSTSGGGGAFF. As DNA, the CDR3 is TGTGCCAGCAGCACCTCAGGGGGCGGGGGAGCTTTCTTT.

Only one count was recorded for this clone. The chain has TRBV27 and TRBJ1-2; no definite D call. The CDR3 length is 11 residues. The V end lost 7 bases, the J end lost 6 bases, and 9 bases lay between the germline ends. Germline V gene lookup returns CDR1 MNHEY and CDR2 SMNVEV (reference sequence). In DNA form, the CDR3 reads TGTGCCAGCATTGGGGAGCATGGCTACACCTTC. Its protein product is CASIGEHGYTF.